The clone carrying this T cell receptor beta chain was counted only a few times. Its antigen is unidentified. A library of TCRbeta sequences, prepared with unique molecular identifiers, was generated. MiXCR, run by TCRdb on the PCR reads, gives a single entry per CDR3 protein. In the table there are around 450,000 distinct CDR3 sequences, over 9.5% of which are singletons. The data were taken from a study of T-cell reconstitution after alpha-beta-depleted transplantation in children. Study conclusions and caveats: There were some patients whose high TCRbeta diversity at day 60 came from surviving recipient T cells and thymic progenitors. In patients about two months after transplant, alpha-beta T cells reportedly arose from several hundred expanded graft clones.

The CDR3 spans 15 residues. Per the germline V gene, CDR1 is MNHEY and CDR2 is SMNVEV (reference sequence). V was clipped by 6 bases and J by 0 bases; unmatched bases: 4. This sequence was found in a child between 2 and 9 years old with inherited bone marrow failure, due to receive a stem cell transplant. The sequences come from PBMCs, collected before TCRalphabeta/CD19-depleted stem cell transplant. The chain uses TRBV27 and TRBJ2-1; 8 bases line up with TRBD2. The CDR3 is CASRLSGNSYNEQFF. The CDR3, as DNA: TGTGCCAGCAGACTTAGCGGGAACTCCTACAATGAGCAGTTCTTC.